The rows below give T cell receptor beta chains drawn from one sample of a study of CD8 T cells in Susac syndrome. TCRdb reprocessed the immunoSEQ multiplex PCR reads via MiXCR and lists one record per CDR3 protein. Here the sample spans 150,000 to 200,000 distinct CDR3 sequences, around 94% being singletons. The source material was CD4+ T cells from PBMCs. The origin of the receptors is a human donor with Susac syndrome. Each CDR3 is given with its conserved first and last residue. The D gene is left open where the match is weak. Clone size appears in some rows only: once, few, many, or a class for an expanded clone.

CDR3aa: CAGQGAGTGELFF; CDR3nt: TGTGCCGGACAGGGGGCAGGAACCGGGGAGCTGTTTTTT; d_gene: TRBD1; j_gene: TRBJ2-2; abundance: -; v_gene: TRBV7-7
CDR3aa: CATRGTGGSPLHF; CDR3nt: TGTGCCACCCGAGGGACAGGCGGTTCACCCCTCCACTTT; d_gene: TRBD1; j_gene: TRBJ1-6; abundance: -; v_gene: TRBV24-1
CDR3aa: CASSSRDAAYEQYF; CDR3nt: TGTGCCAGCAGCTCCCGGGACGCAGCCTACGAGCAGTACTTC; d_gene: -; j_gene: TRBJ2-7; abundance: -; v_gene: TRBV4-2
CDR3aa: CASSQVTGNHGYTF; CDR3nt: TGTGCCAGCAGCCAAGTGACTGGGAACCATGGCTACACCTTC; d_gene: -; j_gene: TRBJ1-2; abundance: once; v_gene: TRBV14
CDR3aa: CASSYSGQGANVLPYNEQFF; CDR3nt: TGTGCCAGCAGTTACTCCGGACAGGGGGCCAATGTTCTCCCATACAATGAGCAGTTCTTC; d_gene: TRBD1; j_gene: TRBJ2-1; abundance: -; v_gene: TRBV6-2/TRBV6-3
CDR3aa: CASSQDKLAGAHEQFF; CDR3nt: TGCGCCAGCAGCCAAGATAAACTAGCGGGGGCCCATGAGCAGTTCTTC; d_gene: TRBD2; j_gene: TRBJ2-1; abundance: -; v_gene: TRBV4-1
CDR3aa: CASSQAGEKGGKETQYF; CDR3nt: TGTGCCAGCAGCCAAGCCGGCGAGAAAGGGGGGAAAGAGACCCAGTACTTC; d_gene: -; j_gene: TRBJ2-5; abundance: -; v_gene: TRBV3-1
CDR3aa: CASSWTSGILQETQYF; CDR3nt: TGTGCCAGCAGCTGGACTAGCGGAATACTCCAAGAGACCCAGTACTTC; d_gene: TRBD2; j_gene: TRBJ2-5; abundance: -; v_gene: TRBV7-9
CDR3aa: CAWIPRLAGGLEQFF; CDR3nt: TGTGCCTGGATTCCCAGACTAGCGGGGGGCCTGGAGCAGTTCTTC; d_gene: TRBD2; j_gene: TRBJ2-1; abundance: -; v_gene: TRBV30
CDR3aa: CASSLGNRSSYEQYF; CDR3nt: TGCGCCAGCAGCTTGGGAAACAGGAGCTCCTACGAGCAGTACTTC; d_gene: -; j_gene: TRBJ2-7; abundance: -; v_gene: TRBV5-1
CDR3aa: CASSPGSNTGELFF; CDR3nt: TGCGCCAGCAGTCCGGGGTCGAACACCGGGGAGCTGTTTTTT; d_gene: -; j_gene: TRBJ2-2; abundance: -; v_gene: TRBV5-1
CDR3aa: CSATDDRDGNTIYF; CDR3nt: TGCAGTGCTACCGATGACAGGGATGGGAACACCATATATTTT; d_gene: TRBD1; j_gene: TRBJ1-3; abundance: -; v_gene: TRBV20-1
CDR3aa: CASSPDYAGGPNEQFF; CDR3nt: TGTGCCAGCTCCCCCGACTATGCGGGGGGGCCAAATGAGCAGTTCTTC; d_gene: TRBD2; j_gene: TRBJ2-1; abundance: -; v_gene: TRBV18
CDR3aa: CSVERQTSPTGYGYTF; CDR3nt: TGCAGCGTTGAGAGACAGACATCTCCCACTGGCTATGGCTACACCTTC; d_gene: -; j_gene: TRBJ1-2; abundance: -; v_gene: TRBV29-1
CDR3aa: CASSRLDNEQFF; CDR3nt: TGTGCCAGCAGTCGACTAGACAATGAGCAGTTCTTC; d_gene: -; j_gene: TRBJ2-1; abundance: -; v_gene: TRBV2
CDR3aa: CASSRNLLGQTYNEQFF; CDR3nt: TGTGCCAGCTCACGAAATCTGTTGGGACAGACATACAATGAGCAGTTCTTC; d_gene: TRBD1; j_gene: TRBJ2-1; abundance: -; v_gene: TRBV18
CDR3aa: CASSQRTTTPVSNQPQHF; CDR3nt: TGCGCCAGCAGCCAACGTACAACAACCCCTGTTAGCAATCAGCCCCAGCATTTT; d_gene: -; j_gene: TRBJ1-5; abundance: -; v_gene: TRBV4-1
CDR3aa: CASTSGSPYNEQFF; CDR3nt: TGTGCCAGCACGTCGGGGAGCCCCTACAATGAGCAGTTCTTC; d_gene: -; j_gene: TRBJ2-1; abundance: -; v_gene: TRBV25-1
CDR3aa: CSVDSPAGTDTQYF; CDR3nt: TGCAGCGTTGATTCCCCGGCGGGCACAGATACGCAGTATTTT; d_gene: -; j_gene: TRBJ2-3; abundance: once; v_gene: TRBV29-1
CDR3aa: CAGISGGPTGELFF; CDR3nt: TGTGCCGGGATTTCGGGGGGGCCCACCGGGGAGCTGTTTTTT; d_gene: TRBD2; j_gene: TRBJ2-2; abundance: -; v_gene: TRBV6-6
CDR3aa: CSVSEGYGYTF; CDR3nt: TGCAGCGTTTCAGAAGGCTATGGCTACACCTTC; d_gene: -; j_gene: TRBJ1-2; abundance: -; v_gene: TRBV29-1
CDR3aa: CAWNGLAGRGAGNTIYF; CDR3nt: TGTGCCTGGAACGGCTTGGCAGGGCGAGGAGCTGGAAACACCATATATTTT; d_gene: -; j_gene: TRBJ1-3; abundance: -; v_gene: TRBV30
CDR3aa: CASSQAVAEVNTEAFF; CDR3nt: TGTGCCAGCAGCCAAGCGGTGGCGGAGGTAAACACTGAAGCTTTCTTT; d_gene: -; j_gene: TRBJ1-1; abundance: -; v_gene: TRBV4-2
CDR3aa: CASSGGIRAYNSPLHF; CDR3nt: TGTGCCTCAAGTGGGGGGATCAGGGCCTATAATTCACCCCTCCACTTT; d_gene: -; j_gene: TRBJ1-6; abundance: -; v_gene: TRBV12-3/TRBV12-4
CDR3aa: CSVELDTSYNEQFF; CDR3nt: TGCAGCGTTGAGCTGGACACCTCCTACAATGAGCAGTTCTTC; d_gene: -; j_gene: TRBJ2-1; abundance: -; v_gene: TRBV29-1
CDR3aa: CASSLGGQLPYGYTF; CDR3nt: TGTGCCAGCAGTTTAGGCGGACAGCTCCCCTATGGCTACACCTTC; d_gene: -; j_gene: TRBJ1-2; abundance: -; v_gene: TRBV12-3/TRBV12-4
CDR3aa: CASLFSGSTDTQYF; CDR3nt: TGTGCCAGCTTGTTTAGCGGAAGCACAGATACGCAGTATTTT; d_gene: -; j_gene: TRBJ2-3; abundance: -; v_gene: TRBV18
CDR3aa: CAWRKMSDTEAFF; CDR3nt: TGTGCCTGGAGAAAGATGTCGGACACTGAAGCTTTCTTT; d_gene: -; j_gene: TRBJ1-1; abundance: -; v_gene: TRBV30
CDR3aa: CASSSMWGEQFF; CDR3nt: TGTGCCAGCAGCTCTATGTGGGGGGAGCAGTTCTTC; d_gene: -; j_gene: TRBJ2-1; abundance: -; v_gene: TRBV7-2
CDR3aa: CSVGGDRVGHWYGYTF; CDR3nt: TGCAGCGTTGGCGGGGACAGGGTCGGCCATTGGTATGGCTACACCTTC; d_gene: TRBD1; j_gene: TRBJ1-2; abundance: -; v_gene: TRBV29-1
CDR3aa: CASSSDRVRSPLHF; CDR3nt: TGTGCCAGCAGTTCGGACAGGGTACGTTCACCCCTCCACTTT; d_gene: TRBD1; j_gene: TRBJ1-6; abundance: -; v_gene: TRBV6-6
CDR3aa: CSARTSFNEQFF; CDR3nt: TGCAGTGCTAGGACTAGCTTCAATGAGCAGTTCTTC; d_gene: TRBD2; j_gene: TRBJ2-1; abundance: -; v_gene: TRBV20-1
CDR3aa: CASSPPQRGGGKTQYF; CDR3nt: TGTGCCAGCAGCCCACCCCAGAGGGGGGGAGGGAAGACCCAGTACTTC; d_gene: -; j_gene: TRBJ2-5; abundance: -; v_gene: TRBV12-3/TRBV12-4
CDR3aa: CAWSVRIYTGELFF; CDR3nt: TGTGCCTGGAGTGTACGAATTTACACCGGGGAGCTGTTTTTT; d_gene: -; j_gene: TRBJ2-2; abundance: once; v_gene: TRBV30
CDR3aa: CSVDPWRQGEQNTEAFF; CDR3nt: TGCAGCGTTGACCCTTGGAGGCAGGGGGAACAGAACACTGAAGCTTTCTTT; d_gene: TRBD1; j_gene: TRBJ1-1; abundance: -; v_gene: TRBV29-1
CDR3aa: CASSHGRATQYF; CDR3nt: TGTGCCAGCAGCCATGGTAGAGCGACCCAGTACTTC; d_gene: -; j_gene: TRBJ2-5; abundance: -; v_gene: TRBV14
CDR3aa: CASSQAGPNYGYTF; CDR3nt: TGTGCCAGCAGCCAGGCAGGCCCTAACTATGGCTACACCTTC; d_gene: -; j_gene: TRBJ1-2; abundance: -; v_gene: TRBV3-1
CDR3aa: CASSPQPGTGYTF; CDR3nt: TGTGCCAGCAGCCCACAACCCGGAACAGGCTACACCTTC; d_gene: -; j_gene: TRBJ1-2; abundance: -; v_gene: TRBV5-5
CDR3aa: CASSTGQDGDTQYF; CDR3nt: TGTGCCAGCAGCACGGGTCAAGACGGAGATACGCAGTATTTT; d_gene: -; j_gene: TRBJ2-3; abundance: once; v_gene: TRBV7-9
CDR3aa: CASSSQSNLRAHRYGQYF; CDR3nt: TGTGCCAGCAGCTCCCAAAGCAACCTCCGCGCCCACAGATACGGGCAGTATTTT; d_gene: -; j_gene: TRBJ2-3; abundance: once; v_gene: TRBV7-2
CDR3aa: CASSRPSGVQYF; CDR3nt: TGTGCCAGCAGCCGGCCCTCAGGGGTGCAGTACTTC; d_gene: -; j_gene: TRBJ2-7; abundance: -; v_gene: TRBV14
CDR3aa: CASSPGPGRGTTYNEQFF; CDR3nt: TGTGCCAGCAGCCCAGGGCCGGGGCGGGGAACGACCTACAATGAGCAGTTCTTC; d_gene: -; j_gene: TRBJ2-1; abundance: -; v_gene: TRBV6-1
CDR3aa: CASSLYMDGELFF; CDR3nt: TGTGCCAGCAGCCTTTACATGGACGGGGAGCTGTTTTTT; d_gene: -; j_gene: TRBJ2-2; abundance: once; v_gene: TRBV9
CDR3aa: CASSLDLGEDTEAFF; CDR3nt: TGTGCCAGCAGCTTAGATCTGGGGGAGGACACTGAAGCTTTCTTT; d_gene: -; j_gene: TRBJ1-1; abundance: once; v_gene: TRBV11-2
CDR3aa: CASSWTPNTEAFF; CDR3nt: TGTGCCAGCAGTTGGACACCGAACACTGAAGCTTTCTTT; d_gene: -; j_gene: TRBJ1-1; abundance: -; v_gene: TRBV6-2/TRBV6-3
CDR3aa: CASSPRTEQYF; CDR3nt: TGTGCCAGCAGCCCTCGGACAGAGCAGTACTTC; d_gene: -; j_gene: TRBJ2-7; abundance: -; v_gene: TRBV28
CDR3aa: CSASDGDQPQHF; CDR3nt: TGCAGTGCTAGCGATGGGGATCAGCCCCAGCATTTT; d_gene: -; j_gene: TRBJ1-5; abundance: -; v_gene: TRBV20-1
CDR3aa: CASSYTGGMGYGYTF; CDR3nt: TGTGCCAGCAGTTATACAGGGGGAATGGGCTATGGCTACACCTTC; d_gene: TRBD1; j_gene: TRBJ1-2; abundance: -; v_gene: TRBV7-2
CDR3aa: CASKESTGGRDTQYF; CDR3nt: TGTGCCAGCAAAGAGTCGACAGGGGGCAGAGATACGCAGTATTTT; d_gene: TRBD1; j_gene: TRBJ2-3; abundance: -; v_gene: TRBV9
CDR3aa: CASSFGDYEQYF; CDR3nt: TGTGCCAGCAGCTTCGGAGACTACGAGCAGTACTTC; d_gene: -; j_gene: TRBJ2-7; abundance: -; v_gene: TRBV5-6
CDR3aa: CATSRPVPEAEAFF; CDR3nt: TGTGCCACCAGCAGACCCGTCCCGGAAGCTGAAGCTTTCTTT; d_gene: -; j_gene: TRBJ1-1; abundance: -; v_gene: TRBV15
CDR3aa: CASSFQGANTGELFF; CDR3nt: TGTGCCAGCAGCTTCCAGGGGGCTAACACCGGGGAGCTGTTTTTT; d_gene: TRBD1; j_gene: TRBJ2-2; abundance: -; v_gene: TRBV5-4
CDR3aa: CASRNRGTGNTIYF; CDR3nt: TGTGCCAGTCGTAACCGGGGAACCGGAAACACCATATATTTT; d_gene: -; j_gene: TRBJ1-3; abundance: -; v_gene: TRBV25-1
CDR3aa: CASGQASYEQYF; CDR3nt: TGTGCCAGCGGACAGGCATCCTACGAGCAGTACTTC; d_gene: TRBD1; j_gene: TRBJ2-7; abundance: -; v_gene: TRBV2